This T cell receptor (beta chain) was obtained from a study of blood T cell repertoires in COVID-19. Across the study: Acute and convalescent COVID-19 specimens originated in the United States, Italy and Spain. Sample material is recorded as cDNA or gDNA derived from T cells, B-cell-depleted T cells, or PBMCs.

Per the original methods: Reference gene primer amplification in the assay estimated nucleated cell counts. TCRdb's copy holds only in-frame clones and misses some; the assay was immunoSEQ multiplex PCR. For V, J and clone size, that table is used; D and trimming come from the DNA. The profile covers around 250,000 clones, with over 70% appearing a single time and approximately 9% taken by the ten largest. Per germline, CDR1 MNHEY and CDR2 SVGAGI. Trimming shortened V by 6 bases and J by 6 bases, and 14 bases separated the two germline ends. The CDR3 runs 14 residues. The genes are TRBV6-5 and TRBJ1-4; no firm D call. The sequence derives from a human donor in a cohort sampled during active COVID-19. The material sequenced was peripheral blood. CDR3 DNA: TGTGCCAGCAGCAGACTCCGTCGGGATGAAAAACTGTTTTTT. Translated: CASSRLRRDEKLFF.